This is a list of T cell receptor beta chains from one sample in a study of shared clonotypes between healthy human individuals. The table came from immunoSEQ multiplex PCR; TCRdb's copy has only in-frame clones and leaves some out. The table includes millions of clones, over 90% detected once. What was sequenced was naive CD4+ T cells from PBMCs. The receptors originated from a man between 18 and 35 years old in good health. Some clones in this sample may be carry-over from other donors' samples. The conserved cysteine and the conserved F or W are not part of the CDR3 here. D genes are given only for firm matches. Size tells how often a clone was seen (once, few, many) or the class of an expanded clone, and some rows leave it out.

size: -
J: TRBJ2-7
D: -
V: TRBV6-1
length: 10
CDR3: ASSVMGNEQY

size: -
J: TRBJ2-1
D: -
V: TRBV28
length: 12
CDR3: ASTLRESYNEQF

size: -
J: TRBJ2-2
D: -
V: TRBV5-6
length: 13
CDR3: ASSQRQIQTGELF

size: -
J: TRBJ1-5
D: -
V: TRBV6-6
length: 12
CDR3: ASSYPGRHQPQH

size: -
J: TRBJ1-2
D: -
V: TRBV28
length: 11
CDR3: ASSVSNIYGYT

size: -
J: TRBJ2-7
D: -
V: TRBV9
length: 12
CDR3: ASSAGLLDYEQY

size: -
J: TRBJ1-6
D: -
V: TRBV30
length: 16
CDR3: AWSAQASAVPSGSPLH

size: -
J: TRBJ2-5
D: TRBD2
V: TRBV7-3
length: 13
CDR3: ASSPGRALGETQY

size: once
J: TRBJ1-5
D: -
V: TRBV28
length: 12
CDR3: ASSTLGGPQPQH

size: -
J: TRBJ1-3
D: TRBD1
V: TRBV6-5
length: 13
CDR3: ASSYRQGSGYTIY

size: -
J: TRBJ2-7
D: TRBD1
V: TRBV6-6
length: 13
CDR3: ASSYSGTGGSEQY

size: -
J: TRBJ1-5
D: -
V: TRBV19
length: 12
CDR3: ASSMAWASQPQH

size: -
J: TRBJ2-5
D: -
V: TRBV19
length: 11
CDR3: ATGRGDQETQY

size: -
J: TRBJ2-7
D: -
V: TRBV19
length: 12
CDR3: ASSAGLSLYEQY

size: once
J: TRBJ2-5
D: TRBD1
V: TRBV18
length: 12
CDR3: ASAHRGARETQY

size: -
J: TRBJ1-5
D: TRBD1
V: TRBV28
length: 12
CDR3: ASSRGQGDQPQH

size: once
J: TRBJ2-4
D: -
V: TRBV18
length: 14
CDR3: ASSPQGSWAKNIQY

size: -
J: TRBJ2-3
D: -
V: TRBV18
length: 14
CDR3: ASSPPERLSTDTQY

size: once
J: TRBJ2-1
D: -
V: TRBV5-1
length: 12
CDR3: ASSRSTRDTEQF

size: -
J: TRBJ2-1
D: -
V: TRBV27
length: 10
CDR3: ASSNRESEQF

size: -
J: TRBJ2-7
D: TRBD2
V: TRBV29-1
length: 12
CDR3: SVAGGATLDRQY

size: -
J: TRBJ1-3
D: -
V: TRBV15
length: 13
CDR3: ATSRDLGNGNTIY

size: -
J: TRBJ2-7
D: -
V: TRBV28
length: 11
CDR3: ASSLGSSYEQY

size: once
J: TRBJ1-2
D: -
V: TRBV15
length: 12
CDR3: ATSRDKISYGYT

size: -
J: TRBJ2-1
D: -
V: TRBV2
length: 10
CDR3: ASTPEGDEQF

size: once
J: TRBJ2-1
D: TRBD2
V: TRBV5-6
length: 15
CDR3: ASSLRTSGASYNEQF

size: -
J: TRBJ2-7
D: -
V: TRBV27
length: 11
CDR3: ASRSTGPYEQY

size: -
J: TRBJ2-2
D: -
V: TRBV7-3
length: 12
CDR3: ASSLIRGSGELF

size: -
J: TRBJ1-1
D: TRBD1
V: TRBV5-1
length: 12
CDR3: ASSQGAPATEAF

size: -
J: TRBJ1-1
D: TRBD1
V: TRBV7-8
length: 14
CDR3: ASSPRGTGVNTEAF

size: once
J: TRBJ2-1
D: TRBD2
V: TRBV19
length: 14
CDR3: ASTPRGGSSYNEQF

size: -
J: TRBJ1-5
D: TRBD1
V: TRBV7-2
length: 16
CDR3: ASSWDRGGKVVNQPQH

size: -
J: TRBJ2-7
D: -
V: TRBV27
length: 13
CDR3: ASSLIPGENYEQY

size: -
J: TRBJ2-2
D: -
V: TRBV28
length: 14
CDR3: ASSFVVGYGGGELF

size: -
J: TRBJ2-5
D: -
V: TRBV5-6
length: 11
CDR3: ASSLMRQETQY

size: -
J: TRBJ1-1
D: -
V: TRBV5-8
length: 12
CDR3: ASSLLRGNTEAF

size: -
J: TRBJ2-2
D: -
V: TRBV6-5
length: 11
CDR3: ASSYPGTGELF

size: -
J: TRBJ1-4
D: TRBD1
V: TRBV6-5
length: 13
CDR3: ASRLDRGGSEKLF

size: -
J: TRBJ2-7
D: TRBD1
V: TRBV2
length: 12
CDR3: ASSEGAGGYEQY

size: -
J: TRBJ2-1
D: TRBD2
V: TRBV11-2
length: 13
CDR3: ASSLVGGSYNEQF

size: -
J: TRBJ2-5
D: -
V: TRBV27
length: 11
CDR3: ASSLTQGQTQY

size: -
J: TRBJ1-3
D: -
V: TRBV28
length: 11
CDR3: ASIKADGNTIY